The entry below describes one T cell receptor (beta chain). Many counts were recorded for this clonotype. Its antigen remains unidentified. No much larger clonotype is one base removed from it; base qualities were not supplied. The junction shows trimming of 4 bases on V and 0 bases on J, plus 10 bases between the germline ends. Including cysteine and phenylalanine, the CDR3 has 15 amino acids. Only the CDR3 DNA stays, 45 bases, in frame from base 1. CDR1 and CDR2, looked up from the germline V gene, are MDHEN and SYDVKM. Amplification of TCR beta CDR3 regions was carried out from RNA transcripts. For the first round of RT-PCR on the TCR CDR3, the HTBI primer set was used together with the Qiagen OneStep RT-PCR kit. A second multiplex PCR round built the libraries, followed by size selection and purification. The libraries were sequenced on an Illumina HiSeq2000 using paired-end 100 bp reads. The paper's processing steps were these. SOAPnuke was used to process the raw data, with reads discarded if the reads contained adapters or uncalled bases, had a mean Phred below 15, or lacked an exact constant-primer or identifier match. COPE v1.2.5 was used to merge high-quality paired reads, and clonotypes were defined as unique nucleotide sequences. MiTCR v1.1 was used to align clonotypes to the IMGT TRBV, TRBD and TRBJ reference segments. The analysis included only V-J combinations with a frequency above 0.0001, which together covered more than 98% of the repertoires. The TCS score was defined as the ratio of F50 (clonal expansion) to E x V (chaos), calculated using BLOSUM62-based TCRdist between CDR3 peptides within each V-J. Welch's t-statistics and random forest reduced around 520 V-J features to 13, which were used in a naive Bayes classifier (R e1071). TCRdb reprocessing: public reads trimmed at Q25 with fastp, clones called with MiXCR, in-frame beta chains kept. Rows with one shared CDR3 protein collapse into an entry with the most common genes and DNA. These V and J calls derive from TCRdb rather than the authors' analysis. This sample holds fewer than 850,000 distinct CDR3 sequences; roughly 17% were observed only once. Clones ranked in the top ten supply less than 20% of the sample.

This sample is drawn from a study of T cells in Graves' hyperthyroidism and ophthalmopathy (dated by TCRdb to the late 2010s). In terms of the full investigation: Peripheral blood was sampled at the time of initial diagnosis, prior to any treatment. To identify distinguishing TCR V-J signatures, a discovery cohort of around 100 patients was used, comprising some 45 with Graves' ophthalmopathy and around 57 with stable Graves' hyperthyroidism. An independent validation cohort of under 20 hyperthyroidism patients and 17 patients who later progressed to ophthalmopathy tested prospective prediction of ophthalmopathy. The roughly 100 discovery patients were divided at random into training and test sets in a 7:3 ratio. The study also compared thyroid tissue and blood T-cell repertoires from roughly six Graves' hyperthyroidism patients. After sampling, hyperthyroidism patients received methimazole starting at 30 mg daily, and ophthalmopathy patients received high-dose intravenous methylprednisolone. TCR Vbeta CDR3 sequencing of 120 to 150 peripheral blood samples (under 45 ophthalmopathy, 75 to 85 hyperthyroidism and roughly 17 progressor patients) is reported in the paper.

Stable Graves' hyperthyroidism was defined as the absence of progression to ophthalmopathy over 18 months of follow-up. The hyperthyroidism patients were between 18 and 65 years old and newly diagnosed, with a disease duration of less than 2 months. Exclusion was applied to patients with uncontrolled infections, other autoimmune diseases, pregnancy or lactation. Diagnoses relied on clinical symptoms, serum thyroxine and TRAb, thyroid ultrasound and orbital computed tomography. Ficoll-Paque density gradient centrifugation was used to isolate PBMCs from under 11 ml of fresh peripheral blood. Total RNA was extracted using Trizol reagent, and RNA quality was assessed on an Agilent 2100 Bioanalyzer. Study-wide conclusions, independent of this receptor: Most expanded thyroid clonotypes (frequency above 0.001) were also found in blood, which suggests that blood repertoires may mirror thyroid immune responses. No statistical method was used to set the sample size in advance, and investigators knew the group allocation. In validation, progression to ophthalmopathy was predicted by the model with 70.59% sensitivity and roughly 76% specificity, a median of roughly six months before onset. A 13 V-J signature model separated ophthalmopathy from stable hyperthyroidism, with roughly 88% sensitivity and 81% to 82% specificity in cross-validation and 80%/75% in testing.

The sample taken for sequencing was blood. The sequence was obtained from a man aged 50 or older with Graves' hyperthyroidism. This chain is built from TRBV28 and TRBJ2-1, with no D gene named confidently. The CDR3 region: CASSYHMSSYNEQFF. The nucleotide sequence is TGTGCCAGCAGTTACCACATGAGCTCCTACAATGAGCAGTTCTTC.